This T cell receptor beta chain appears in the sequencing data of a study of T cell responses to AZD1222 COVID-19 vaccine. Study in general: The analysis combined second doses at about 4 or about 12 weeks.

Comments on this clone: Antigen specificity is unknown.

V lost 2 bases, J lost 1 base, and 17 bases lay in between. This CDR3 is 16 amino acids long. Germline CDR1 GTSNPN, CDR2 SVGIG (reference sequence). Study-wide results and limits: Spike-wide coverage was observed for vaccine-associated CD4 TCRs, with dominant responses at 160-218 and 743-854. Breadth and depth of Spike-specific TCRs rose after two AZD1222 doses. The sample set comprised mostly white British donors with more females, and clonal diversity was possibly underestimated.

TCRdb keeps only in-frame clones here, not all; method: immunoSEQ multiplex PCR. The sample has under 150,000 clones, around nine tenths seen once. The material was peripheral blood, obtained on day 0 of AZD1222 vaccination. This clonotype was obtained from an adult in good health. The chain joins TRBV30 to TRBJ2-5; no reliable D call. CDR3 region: CAWSLPTLSGQETQYF. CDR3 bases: TGTGCCTGGAGTCTCCCAACCCTATCCGGCCAAGAGACCCAGTACTTC.